This T cell receptor beta chain originates from a study of CD8 T cells in ankylosing spondylitis. This CDR3 has 17 amino acids. The V and J ends lost 2 bases and 5 bases, in that order; junction bases with no gene match: 12. Germline lookup yields CDR1 DFQATT and CDR2 SNEGSKA (reference sequence). Study-wide results and limits: Disease-linked clones were reportedly significantly enriched in matched ankylosing spondylitis synovial fluid. Blood of patients with ankylosing spondylitis appeared to be characterized by a TCR beta motif of several highly homologous variants.

This clonotype has ten or more counts. The antigen is not known. Preparation of TCR beta libraries was done by quantitative 5'-RACE with molecular barcodes. MiXCR was run by TCRdb on the 5' RACE reads, yielding one entry per CDR3 protein. The sample shows around 130,000 distinct CDR3 sequences, more than 6.5% of them seen only once. The material sequenced was blood, either unsorted or a sorted T cell fraction (not recorded which). The source is a male donor with ankylosing spondylitis or in good health (not recorded which). The chain couples TRBV20-1 to TRBJ2-5; 12 bases are shared with TRBD2. CDR3 coding DNA: TGCAGTGCTAGATTCCTGGGCACTAGCGGGGGGCGGGAGACCCAGTACTTC. It codes for CSARFLGTSGGRETQYF.